This TCR beta chain was identified in a study of blood T cell repertoires in COVID-19. As for the study in general: Some COVID-19 samples were acute and others convalescent; all came from the United States, Italy and Spain. From T cells, B-cell-depleted T cells, or PBMCs came the material, which was cDNA or gDNA.

Study processing details: Reference gene primer amplification yielded estimated nucleated cell counts. Profiled with immunoSEQ multiplex PCR; TCRdb holds only in-frame clones, not every one. D and trimming were read from the DNA, whereas the V and J calls and clone size are those reported in that table. This table holds fewer than 200,000 clones, around 87% found once. The material sequenced was peripheral blood. The receptor was derived from a young woman who had recovered from COVID-19.

CDR3 region: CAVSGTGWFF. CDR3 sequence (DNA): TGTGCCGTATCCGGGACAGGGTGGTTCTTC. This chain links TRBV2 with TRBJ2-1; 9 bases agree with TRBD1. Germline assignment: CDR1 SNHLY and CDR2 FYNNEI. The CDR3 has 10 residues. Trimming at V came to 11 bases and at J to 15 bases, leaving 8 bases not matched to a gene.